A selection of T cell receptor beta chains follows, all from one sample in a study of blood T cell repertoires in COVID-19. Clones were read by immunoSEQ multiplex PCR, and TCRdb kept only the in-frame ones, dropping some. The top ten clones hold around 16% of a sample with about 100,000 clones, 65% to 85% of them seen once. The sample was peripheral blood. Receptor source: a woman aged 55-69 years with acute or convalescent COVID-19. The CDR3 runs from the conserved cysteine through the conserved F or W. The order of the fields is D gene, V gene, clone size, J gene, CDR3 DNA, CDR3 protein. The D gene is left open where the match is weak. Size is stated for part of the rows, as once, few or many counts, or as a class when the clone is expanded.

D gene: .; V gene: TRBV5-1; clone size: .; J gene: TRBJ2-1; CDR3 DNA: TGCGCCAGCAGCTTGGGGGCCATTGGGAATGAGCAGTTCTTC; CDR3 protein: CASSLGAIGNEQFF
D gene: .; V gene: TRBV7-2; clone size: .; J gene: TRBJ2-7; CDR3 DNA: TGTGCCAGCAGCAGAGTAGAGGGCTCCTACGAGCAGTACTTC; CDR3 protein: CASSRVEGSYEQYF
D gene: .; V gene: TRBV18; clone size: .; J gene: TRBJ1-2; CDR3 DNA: TGTGCCAGCTCACCAACCAAGGGACTGGTCGGCACCTTC; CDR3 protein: CASSPTKGLVGTF
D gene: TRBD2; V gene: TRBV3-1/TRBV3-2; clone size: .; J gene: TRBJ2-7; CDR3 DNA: TGTGCCAGCAGCCAAACTGGACTAGCCCACGAGCAGTACTTC; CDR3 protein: CASSQTGLAHEQYF
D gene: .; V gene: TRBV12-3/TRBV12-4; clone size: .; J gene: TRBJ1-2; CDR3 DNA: TGTGCCAGCAGTTTAGGCAGGGGCAGAGGCTACACCTTC; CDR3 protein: CASSLGRGRGYTF
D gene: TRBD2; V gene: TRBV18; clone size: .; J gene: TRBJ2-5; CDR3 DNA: TGTGCCAGCTCACCGACTAGCGGCCAAGAGACCCAGTACTTC; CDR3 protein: CASSPTSGQETQYF
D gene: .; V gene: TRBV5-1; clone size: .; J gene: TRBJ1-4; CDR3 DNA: TGCGCCAGCAGCTTCGGGGGGACTAATGAAAAACTGTTTTTT; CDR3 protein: CASSFGGTNEKLFF
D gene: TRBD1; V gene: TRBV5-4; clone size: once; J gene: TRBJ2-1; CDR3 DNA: TGTGCCAGCAGCTTGGCGCCGGGACAGGGTCGCAATGAGCAGTTCTTC; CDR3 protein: CASSLAPGQGRNEQFF
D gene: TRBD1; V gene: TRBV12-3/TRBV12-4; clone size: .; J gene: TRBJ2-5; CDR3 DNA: TGTGCCAGCAGGGCAGGGGGGACCCAGTACTTC; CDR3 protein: CASRAGGTQYF
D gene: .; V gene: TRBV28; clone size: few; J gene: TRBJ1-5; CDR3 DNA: TGTGCCAGCATACTAACCCCGGGAGGACATCAGCCCCAGCATTTT; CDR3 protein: CASILTPGGHQPQHF
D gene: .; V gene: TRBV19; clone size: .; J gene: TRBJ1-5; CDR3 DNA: TGTGCCAGCACGGGGGTAAGGCATCAGCCCCAGCATTTT; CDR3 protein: CASTGVRHQPQHF
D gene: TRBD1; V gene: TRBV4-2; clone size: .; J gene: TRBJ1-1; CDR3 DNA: TGTGCCAGCAGCCAAGATCGAACGAGACAGGGGGGATTGAACACTGAAGCTTTCTTT; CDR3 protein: CASSQDRTRQGGLNTEAFF
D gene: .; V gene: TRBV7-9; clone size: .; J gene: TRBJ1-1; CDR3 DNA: TGTGCCAGCAGCCCGGACTGGAACACTGAAGCTTTCTTT; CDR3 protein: CASSPDWNTEAFF
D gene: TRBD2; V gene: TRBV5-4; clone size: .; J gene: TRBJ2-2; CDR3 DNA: TGTGCCAGCCGCTCCGGGACTACGAACACCGGGGAGCTGTTTTTT; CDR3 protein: CASRSGTTNTGELFF
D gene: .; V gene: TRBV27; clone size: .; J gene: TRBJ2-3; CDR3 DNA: TGTGCCAGCAGTTTCGCGGGGACTAGCACAGATACGCAGTATTTT; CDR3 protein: CASSFAGTSTDTQYF
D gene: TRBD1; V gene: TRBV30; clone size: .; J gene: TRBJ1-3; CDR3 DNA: TGTGCCTGGAGTGTTGGGCAGGGGGTAGACACCATATATTTT; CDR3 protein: CAWSVGQGVDTIYF
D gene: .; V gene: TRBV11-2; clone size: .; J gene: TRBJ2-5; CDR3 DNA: TGTGCCAGCAGCTTTCCGGCGCCGGGGGAGACCCAGTACTTC; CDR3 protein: CASSFPAPGETQYF
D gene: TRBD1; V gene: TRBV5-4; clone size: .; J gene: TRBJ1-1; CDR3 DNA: TGTGCCAGCAGCTTAAAAAGGGGGCTCAACACTGAAGCTTTCTTT; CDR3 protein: CASSLKRGLNTEAFF
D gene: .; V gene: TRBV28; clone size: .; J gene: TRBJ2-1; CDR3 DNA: TGTGCCAGCAGTTCACGCGGGGCAAACAATGAGCAGTTCTTC; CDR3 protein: CASSSRGANNEQFF
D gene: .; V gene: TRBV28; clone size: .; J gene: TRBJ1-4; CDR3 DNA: TGTGCCAGCAGGGGCACACAGGGAAATGAAAAACTGTTTTTT; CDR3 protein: CASRGTQGNEKLFF
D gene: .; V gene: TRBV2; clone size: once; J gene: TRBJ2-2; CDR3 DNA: TGTGCCAGCAATACAAACAGAAACACCGGGGAGCTGTTTTTT; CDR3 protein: CASNTNRNTGELFF
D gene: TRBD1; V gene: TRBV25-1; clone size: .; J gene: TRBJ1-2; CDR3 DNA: TGTGCCAGCAGTAAGGGGGCGGTCTATGGCTACACCTTC; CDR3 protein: CASSKGAVYGYTF
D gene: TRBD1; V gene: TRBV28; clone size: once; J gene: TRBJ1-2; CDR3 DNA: TGTGCCAGCAGTTTAGTCTGGGACAGGGGGCAGGTCTATGGCTACACCTTC; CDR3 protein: CASSLVWDRGQVYGYTF
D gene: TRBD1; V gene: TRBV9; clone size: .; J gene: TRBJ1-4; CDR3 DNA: TGTGCCAGCAGCGGAGGACAGGGGTTTTATGAAAAACTGTTTTTT; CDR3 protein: CASSGGQGFYEKLFF
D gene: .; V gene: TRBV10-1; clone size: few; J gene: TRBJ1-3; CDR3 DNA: TGCGCCAGCAGCCTTCAGGGATTCTCTGGAAACACCATATATTTT; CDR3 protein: CASSLQGFSGNTIYF
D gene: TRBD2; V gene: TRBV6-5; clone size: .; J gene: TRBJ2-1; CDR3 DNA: TGTGCCAGCAGGGGACTAGCGGGACAGTTCTTC; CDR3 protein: CASRGLAGQFF
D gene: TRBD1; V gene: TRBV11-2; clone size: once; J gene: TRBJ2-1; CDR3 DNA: TGTGCCAGCAGTTATCACAGGGGGCCCTACAATGAGCAGTTCTTC; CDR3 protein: CASSYHRGPYNEQFF
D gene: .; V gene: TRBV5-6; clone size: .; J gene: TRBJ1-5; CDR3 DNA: TGTGCCAGCAGCTTTCAAGGGGATCAGCCCCAGCATTTT; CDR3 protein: CASSFQGDQPQHF
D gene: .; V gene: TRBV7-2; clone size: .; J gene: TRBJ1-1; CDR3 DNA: TGTGCCAGCAGCTTAGACAGCTCCATGAACACTGAAGCTTTCTTT; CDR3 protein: CASSLDSSMNTEAFF
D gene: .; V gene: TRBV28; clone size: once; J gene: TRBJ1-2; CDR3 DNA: TGTGCCAGCAGGTTTGAGGAGGTCGGAGGCTACACCTTC; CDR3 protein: CASRFEEVGGYTF
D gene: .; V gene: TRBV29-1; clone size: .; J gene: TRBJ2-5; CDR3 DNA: TGCAGCGTTGCCCCGCTGGGCGAGACCCAGTACTTC; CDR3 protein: CSVAPLGETQYF
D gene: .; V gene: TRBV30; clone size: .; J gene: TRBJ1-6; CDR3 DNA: TGTGCCTGGAGCGGAGGGTCGCGATCACCCCTCCACTTT; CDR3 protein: CAWSGGSRSPLHF
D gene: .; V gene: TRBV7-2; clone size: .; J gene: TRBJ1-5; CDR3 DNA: TGTGCCAGCAGCAGATGGACAGATAGCAATCAGCCCCAGCATTTT; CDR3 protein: CASSRWTDSNQPQHF
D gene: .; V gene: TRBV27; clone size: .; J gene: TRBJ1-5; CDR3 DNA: TGTGCCTCCTCGGGAGGGTTGGGTCAGCCCCAGCATTTT; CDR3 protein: CASSGGLGQPQHF
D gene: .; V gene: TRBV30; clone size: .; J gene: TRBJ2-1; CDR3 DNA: TGTGCCTGGAGTGTGTATAGTGCAAATGAGCAGTTCTTC; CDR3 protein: CAWSVYSANEQFF
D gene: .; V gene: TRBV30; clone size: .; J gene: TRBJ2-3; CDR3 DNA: TGTGCCTGGAGTCGGGGGGCCGGCACAGATACGCAGTATTTT; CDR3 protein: CAWSRGAGTDTQYF
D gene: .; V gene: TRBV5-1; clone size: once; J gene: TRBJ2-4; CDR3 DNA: TGCGCCAGCAGCCCCGGATCTTCGGGGGATGGCATTCAGTACTTC; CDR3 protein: CASSPGSSGDGIQYF
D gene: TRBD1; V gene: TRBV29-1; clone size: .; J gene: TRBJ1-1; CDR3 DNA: TGCAGCGTAGAAAGACAGGGGAACACTGAAGCTTTCTTT; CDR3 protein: CSVERQGNTEAFF
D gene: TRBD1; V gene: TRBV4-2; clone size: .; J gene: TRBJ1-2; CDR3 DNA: TGTGCCAGCAGCCAAGATTGGGGCAGGGGGGACTATGGCTACACCTTC; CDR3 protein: CASSQDWGRGDYGYTF
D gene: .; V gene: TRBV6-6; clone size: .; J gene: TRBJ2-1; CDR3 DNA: TGTGCCAGCAGTTCGCGTAATGAGCAGTTCTTC; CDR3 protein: CASSSRNEQFF
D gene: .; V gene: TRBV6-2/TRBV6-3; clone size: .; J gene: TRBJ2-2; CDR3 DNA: TGTGCCAGCAGTACCCTGGCGGGGAACACCGGGGAGCTGTTTTTT; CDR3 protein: CASSTLAGNTGELFF
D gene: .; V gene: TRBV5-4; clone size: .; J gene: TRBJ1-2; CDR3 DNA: TGTGCCAGCAGCTCCCGGGGGACCTTCTTGATGAGCTACACCTTC; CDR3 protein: CASSSRGTFLMSYTF
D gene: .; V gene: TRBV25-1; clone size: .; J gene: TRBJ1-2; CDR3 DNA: TGTGCCAGCAGTGACGTTCTTCAAACAGGAGGCTACACCTTC; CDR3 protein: CASSDVLQTGGYTF
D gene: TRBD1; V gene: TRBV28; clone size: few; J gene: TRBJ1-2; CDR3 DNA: TGTGCCAGCAAAGTTGGGGGACAGCTTTCTATGACGTCTGGCTACACCTTC; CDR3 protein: CASKVGGQLSMTSGYTF
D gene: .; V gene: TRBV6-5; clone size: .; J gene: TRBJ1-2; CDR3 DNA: TGTGCCAGCAGTCGCCGGGGGAGGGCTGACTATGGCTACACCTTC; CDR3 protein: CASSRRGRADYGYTF
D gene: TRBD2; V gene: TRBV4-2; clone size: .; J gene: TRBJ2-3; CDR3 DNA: TGTGCCAGCAGCCAAGATGCACAACTAGCGGGGATGACAGATACGCAGTATTTT; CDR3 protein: CASSQDAQLAGMTDTQYF
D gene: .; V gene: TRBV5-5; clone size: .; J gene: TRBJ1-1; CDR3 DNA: TGTGCCAGCAGCCGGGACACGGGGATGAGGAGCACTGAAGCTTTCTTT; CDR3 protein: CASSRDTGMRSTEAFF
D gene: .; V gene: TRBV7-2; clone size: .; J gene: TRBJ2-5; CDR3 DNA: TGTGCCAGCAGCCAACCACAGGGCCCAGAGACCCAGTACTTC; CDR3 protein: CASSQPQGPETQYF
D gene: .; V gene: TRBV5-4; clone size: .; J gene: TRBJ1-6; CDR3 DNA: TGTGCCAGCAGCTTGAGGAGGGAAGAGTCACCCCTCCACTTT; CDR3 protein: CASSLRREESPLHF
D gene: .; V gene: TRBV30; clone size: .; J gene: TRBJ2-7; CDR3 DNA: TGTGCCTGGACTCGGAAAGAGTGGAGGGACTCCTACGAGCAGTACTTC; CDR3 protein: CAWTRKEWRDSYEQYF
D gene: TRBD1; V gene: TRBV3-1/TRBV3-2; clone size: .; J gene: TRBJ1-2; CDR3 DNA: TGTGCCAGCAAGTCTGACAGGGGCGGTTCCTATGGCTACACCTTC; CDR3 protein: CASKSDRGGSYGYTF
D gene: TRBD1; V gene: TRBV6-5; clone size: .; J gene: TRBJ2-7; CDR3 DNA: TGTGCCAGCAGTAAGGGACAGGGGGCCTACGAGCAGTACTTC; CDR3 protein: CASSKGQGAYEQYF
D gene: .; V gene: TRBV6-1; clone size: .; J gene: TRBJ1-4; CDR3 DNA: TGTGCCAGCAGTGAGTCCTACCACGGGCTGTTTTTT; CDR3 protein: CASSESYHGLFF